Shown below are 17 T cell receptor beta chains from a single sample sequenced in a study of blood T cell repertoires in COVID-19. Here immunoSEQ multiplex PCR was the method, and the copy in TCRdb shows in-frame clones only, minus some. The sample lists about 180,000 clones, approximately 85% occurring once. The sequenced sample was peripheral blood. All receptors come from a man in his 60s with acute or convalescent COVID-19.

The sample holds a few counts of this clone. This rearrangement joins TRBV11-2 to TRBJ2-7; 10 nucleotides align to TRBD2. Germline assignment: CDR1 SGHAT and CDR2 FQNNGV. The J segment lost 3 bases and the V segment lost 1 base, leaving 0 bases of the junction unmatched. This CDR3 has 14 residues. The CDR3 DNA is TGTGCCAGCAGCTTAGGACTAGCGGGCTACGAGCAGTACTTC. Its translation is CASSLGLAGYEQYF.

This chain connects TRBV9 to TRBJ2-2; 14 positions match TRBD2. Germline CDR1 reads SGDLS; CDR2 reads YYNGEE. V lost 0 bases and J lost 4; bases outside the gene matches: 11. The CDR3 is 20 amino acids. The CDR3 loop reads CASSVATVTSGRAGTGELFF. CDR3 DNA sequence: TGTGCCAGCAGCGTAGCTACCGTGACTAGCGGGAGGGCCGGCACCGGGGAGCTGTTTTTT.

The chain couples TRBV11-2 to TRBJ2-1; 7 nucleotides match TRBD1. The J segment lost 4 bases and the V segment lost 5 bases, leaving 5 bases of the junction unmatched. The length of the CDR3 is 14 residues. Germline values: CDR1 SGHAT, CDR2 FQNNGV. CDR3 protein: CASSHRDSYNEQFF. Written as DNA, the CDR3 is TGTGCCAGCAGCCACCGGGACAGTTACAATGAGCAGTTCTTC.

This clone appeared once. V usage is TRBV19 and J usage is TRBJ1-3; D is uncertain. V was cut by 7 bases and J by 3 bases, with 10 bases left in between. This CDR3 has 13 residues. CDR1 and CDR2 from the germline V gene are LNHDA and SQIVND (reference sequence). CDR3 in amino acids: CASTAAVGNTIYF. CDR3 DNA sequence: TGTGCCAGTACGGCGGCCGTTGGAAACACCATATATTTT.

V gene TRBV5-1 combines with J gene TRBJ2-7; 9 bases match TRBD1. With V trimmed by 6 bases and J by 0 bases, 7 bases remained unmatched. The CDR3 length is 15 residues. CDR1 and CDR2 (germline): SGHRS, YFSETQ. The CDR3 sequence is CASTRGTGSSYEQYF. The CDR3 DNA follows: TGCGCCAGCACCCGCGGGACAGGGAGCTCCTACGAGCAGTACTTC.

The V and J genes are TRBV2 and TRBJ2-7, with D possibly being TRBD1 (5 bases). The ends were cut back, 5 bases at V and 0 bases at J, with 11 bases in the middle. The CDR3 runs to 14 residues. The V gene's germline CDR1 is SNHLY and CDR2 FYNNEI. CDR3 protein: CASSIQEASYEQYF. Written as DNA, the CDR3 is TGTGCCAGCAGTATACAGGAAGCCTCCTACGAGCAGTACTTC.

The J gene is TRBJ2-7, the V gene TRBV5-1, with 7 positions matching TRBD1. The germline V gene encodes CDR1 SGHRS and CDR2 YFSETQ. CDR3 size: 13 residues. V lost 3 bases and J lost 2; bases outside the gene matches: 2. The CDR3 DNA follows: TGCGCCAGCAGCTGGGACAGTACCTACGAGCAGTACTTC. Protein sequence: CASSWDSTYEQYF. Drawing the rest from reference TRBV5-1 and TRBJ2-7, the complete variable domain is KAGVTQTPRYLIKTRGQQVTLSCSPISGHRSVSWYQQTPGQGLQFLFEYFSETQRNKGNFPGRFSGRQFSNSRSEMNVSTLELGDSALYLCASSWDSTYEQYFGPGTRLTVT.

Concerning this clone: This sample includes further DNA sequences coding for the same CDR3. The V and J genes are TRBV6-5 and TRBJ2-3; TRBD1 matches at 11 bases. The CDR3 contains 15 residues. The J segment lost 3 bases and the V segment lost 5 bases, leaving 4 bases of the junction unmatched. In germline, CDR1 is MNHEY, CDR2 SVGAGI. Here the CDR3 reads CASSLRDRGTDTQYF. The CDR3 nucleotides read TGTGCCAGCAGTCTCCGGGACAGGGGGACAGATACGCAGTATTTT.

CDR3 DNA: TGTGCCAGCAGCGTAGAGGGGACAGGAGCCTATGGCTACACCTTC. This translates into CASSVEGTGAYGYTF. The chain employs TRBV9 and TRBJ1-2; TRBD1 agrees at 8 bases. Losses at the gene ends were 0 bases for V and 4 bases for J; bases not matched to a gene: 5. Looked up from germline, CDR1 is SGDLS and CDR2 is YYNGEE. This CDR3 has 15 amino acids. The entire variable domain, with the rest obtained from reference TRBV9 and TRBJ1-2, is as follows: DSGVTQTPKHLITATGQRVTLRCSPRSGDLSVYWYQQSLDQGLQFLIQYYNGEERAKGNILERFSAQQFPDLHSELNLSSLELGDSALYFCASSVEGTGAYGYTFGSGTRLTVV.

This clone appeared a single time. In nucleotides, the CDR3 is TGCGCCAGCAGCCCAGAAGCTAGCGGGAGTTACGAGCAGTACTTC. This sequence encodes CASSPEASGSYEQYF. The V call is TRBV4-1, the J call TRBJ2-7; TRBD2 agrees at 10 bases. CDR1 and CDR2 (germline): MGHRA, YSYEKL. J lost 4 bases, V lost 4 bases, and 7 bases had no gene match. The CDR3 runs to 15 residues.

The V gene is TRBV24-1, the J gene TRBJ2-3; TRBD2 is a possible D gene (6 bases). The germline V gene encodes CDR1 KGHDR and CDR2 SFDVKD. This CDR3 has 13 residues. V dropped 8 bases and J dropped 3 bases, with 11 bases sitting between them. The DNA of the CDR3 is TGTGCCACCAAAGGCCGGGGGACAGATACGCAGTATTTT. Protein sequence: CATKGRGTDTQYF.

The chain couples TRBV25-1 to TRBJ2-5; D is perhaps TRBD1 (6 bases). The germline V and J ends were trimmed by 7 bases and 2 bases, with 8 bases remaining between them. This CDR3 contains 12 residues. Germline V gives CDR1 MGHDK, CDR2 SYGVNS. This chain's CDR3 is CASTDRQETQYF. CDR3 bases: TGTGCCAGCACGGACAGACAAGAGACCCAGTACTTC.

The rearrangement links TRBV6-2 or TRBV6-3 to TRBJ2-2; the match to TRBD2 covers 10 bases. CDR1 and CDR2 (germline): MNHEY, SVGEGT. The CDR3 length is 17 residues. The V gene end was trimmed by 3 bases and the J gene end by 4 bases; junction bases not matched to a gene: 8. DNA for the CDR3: TGTGCCAGCAGTTATGAAGCGGGAGGGCCGATCACCGGGGAGCTGTTTTTT. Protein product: CASSYEAGGPITGELFF.

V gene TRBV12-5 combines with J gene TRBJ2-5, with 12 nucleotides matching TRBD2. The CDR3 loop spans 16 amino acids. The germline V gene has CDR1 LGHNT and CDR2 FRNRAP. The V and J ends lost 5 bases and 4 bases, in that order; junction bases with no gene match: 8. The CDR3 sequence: CASGVRLAGAPETQYF. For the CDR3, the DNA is TGTGCTAGTGGTGTCCGACTAGCGGGAGCGCCAGAGACCCAGTACTTC. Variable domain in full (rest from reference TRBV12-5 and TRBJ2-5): DARVTQTPRHKVTEMGQEVTMRCQPILGHNTVFWYRQTMMQGLELLAYFRNRAPLDDSGMPKDRFSAEMPDATLATLKIQPSEPRDSAVYFCASGVRLAGAPETQYFGPGTRLLVL.

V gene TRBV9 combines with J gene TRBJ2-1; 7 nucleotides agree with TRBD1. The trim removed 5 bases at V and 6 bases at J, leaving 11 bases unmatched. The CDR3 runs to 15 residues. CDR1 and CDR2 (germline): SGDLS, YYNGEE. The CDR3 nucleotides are TGTGCCAGCAGTGCAAGGGGGCAGGGCGTCAATGAGCAGTTCTTC. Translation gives CASSARGQGVNEQFF.

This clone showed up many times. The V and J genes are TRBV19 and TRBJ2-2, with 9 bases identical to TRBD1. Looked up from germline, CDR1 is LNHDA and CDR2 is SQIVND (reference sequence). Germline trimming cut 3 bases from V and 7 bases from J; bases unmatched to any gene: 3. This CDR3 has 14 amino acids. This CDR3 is CASSIGQGRGELFF. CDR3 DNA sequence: TGTGCCAGTAGTATCGGACAGGGGCGCGGGGAGCTGTTTTTT.

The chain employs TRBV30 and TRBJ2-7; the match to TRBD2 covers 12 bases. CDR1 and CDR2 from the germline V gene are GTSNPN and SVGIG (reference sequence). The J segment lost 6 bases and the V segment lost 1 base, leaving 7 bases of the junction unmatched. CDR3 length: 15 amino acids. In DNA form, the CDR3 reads TGTGCCTGGAGTGGACTAGCGGGAGCTTCCCGCGAGCAGTACTTC. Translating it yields CAWSGLAGASREQYF.